The rows below give T cell receptor beta chains drawn from one sample of a study of blood T cell repertoires in COVID-19. Libraries were prepared by immunoSEQ multiplex PCR; TCRdb keeps only in-frame clonotypes and omits some of them. Seen here are around 120,000 clones, around 87% observed once, and the top ten hold approximately 8%. The sequenced sample was peripheral blood. These receptors all come from a man over 45 with acute or convalescent COVID-19. The CDR3 runs from the conserved cysteine through the conserved F or W. A D gene is named only where the DNA matches it firmly. A clone size is listed for some rows: how often the clone was seen (once, few, many), or a class if it is expanded.

J gene: TRBJ2-1; CDR3 length: 14; D gene: NA; clone size: NA; V gene: TRBV24-1; CDR3 DNA: TGTGCCACCAGTGATTACATCAAGAACAATGAGCAGTTCTTC; CDR3 protein: CATSDYIKNNEQFF
J gene: TRBJ1-3; CDR3 length: 15; D gene: TRBD1; clone size: NA; V gene: TRBV20-1; CDR3 DNA: TGCAGTGCTAGTGGAACAGGGGTCTCTGGAAACACCATATATTTT; CDR3 protein: CSASGTGVSGNTIYF
J gene: TRBJ2-3; CDR3 length: 20; D gene: TRBD2; clone size: NA; V gene: TRBV4-1; CDR3 DNA: TGCGCCAGCAGCCAGAATTCCGGGACTAGCGGGAGGCCAAGCACAGATACGCAGTATTTT; CDR3 protein: CASSQNSGTSGRPSTDTQYF
J gene: TRBJ2-7; CDR3 length: 13; D gene: TRBD2; clone size: NA; V gene: TRBV7-2; CDR3 DNA: TGTGCCAGCAGCTTGAGCGGGATGAGCGAGCAGTACTTC; CDR3 protein: CASSLSGMSEQYF
J gene: TRBJ1-4; CDR3 length: 13; D gene: NA; clone size: NA; V gene: TRBV4-3; CDR3 DNA: TGCGCCAGCAGCCAAGGGACTGGGGAAAAACTGTTTTTT; CDR3 protein: CASSQGTGEKLFF
J gene: TRBJ2-7; CDR3 length: 14; D gene: TRBD1; clone size: once; V gene: TRBV30; CDR3 DNA: TGTGCCTGGAGTGCTCGGACAGGGTGGTACGAGCAGTACTTC; CDR3 protein: CAWSARTGWYEQYF
J gene: TRBJ1-3; CDR3 length: 16; D gene: TRBD1; clone size: NA; V gene: TRBV11-3; CDR3 DNA: TGTGCCAGCAGCCCGGAGGGGGCGAGCTCTGGAAACACCATATATTTT; CDR3 protein: CASSPEGASSGNTIYF
J gene: TRBJ2-1; CDR3 length: 12; D gene: NA; clone size: NA; V gene: TRBV12-3/TRBV12-4; CDR3 DNA: TGTGCCAGCAGCCAGACTAGCAATGAGCAGTTCTTC; CDR3 protein: CASSQTSNEQFF
J gene: TRBJ2-7; CDR3 length: 15; D gene: NA; clone size: NA; V gene: TRBV27; CDR3 DNA: TGTGCCAGCAGGCGGACTGCCTGGAGTGAAATCGAGCAGTACTTC; CDR3 protein: CASRRTAWSEIEQYF
J gene: TRBJ1-2; CDR3 length: 15; D gene: TRBD1; clone size: once; V gene: TRBV6-4; CDR3 DNA: TGTGCCAGCAGTGACTCCGCAGGGGGATTCTATGGCTACACCTTC; CDR3 protein: CASSDSAGGFYGYTF
J gene: TRBJ2-3; CDR3 length: 17; D gene: TRBD2; clone size: NA; V gene: TRBV24-1; CDR3 DNA: TGTGCCACCAGTGATTTATCGGGACTAGCGGGTTGGGATACGCAGTATTTT; CDR3 protein: CATSDLSGLAGWDTQYF
J gene: TRBJ2-2; CDR3 length: 14; D gene: TRBD1; clone size: NA; V gene: TRBV6-6; CDR3 DNA: TGTGCCAGCACTCGGGACAGGAACACCGGGGAGCTGTTTTTT; CDR3 protein: CASTRDRNTGELFF
J gene: TRBJ1-1; CDR3 length: 14; D gene: NA; clone size: NA; V gene: TRBV11-3; CDR3 DNA: TGTGCCAGCAGCCAAGAGGGGGTTTCCACTGAAGCTTTCTTT; CDR3 protein: CASSQEGVSTEAFF
J gene: TRBJ1-2; CDR3 length: 15; D gene: NA; clone size: NA; V gene: TRBV4-3; CDR3 DNA: TGCGCCAGCAGCCAAGTCGGGATCCAGGCGGGGGGCTACACCTTC; CDR3 protein: CASSQVGIQAGGYTF
J gene: TRBJ2-7; CDR3 length: 14; D gene: NA; clone size: NA; V gene: TRBV18; CDR3 DNA: TGTGCCAGCACAACTACACCAGGGATAGGCGAGCAGTACTTC; CDR3 protein: CASTTTPGIGEQYF
J gene: TRBJ2-1; CDR3 length: 15; D gene: TRBD2; clone size: once; V gene: TRBV5-1; CDR3 DNA: TGCGCCAGCAGCTTCTGGGGGGGAAGTTTGGATGAGCAGTTCTTC; CDR3 protein: CASSFWGGSLDEQFF
J gene: TRBJ1-4; CDR3 length: 16; D gene: NA; clone size: few; V gene: TRBV11-3; CDR3 DNA: TGTGCCAGCAGCCACCCCAATCCAGGGGATAATGAAAAACTGTTTTTT; CDR3 protein: CASSHPNPGDNEKLFF
J gene: TRBJ1-4; CDR3 length: 17; D gene: NA; clone size: NA; V gene: TRBV4-1; CDR3 DNA: TGCGCCAGCAGCCAAGATTCGGGGAGGGCCCTTAATGAAAAACTGTTTTTT; CDR3 protein: CASSQDSGRALNEKLFF
J gene: TRBJ1-2; CDR3 length: 15; D gene: TRBD1; clone size: NA; V gene: TRBV7-9; CDR3 DNA: TGTGCCAGCAGCTTAGTGGCAGGGGGCATCTATGGCTACACCTTC; CDR3 protein: CASSLVAGGIYGYTF
J gene: TRBJ2-5; CDR3 length: 16; D gene: TRBD1; clone size: NA; V gene: TRBV7-8; CDR3 DNA: TGTGCCAGCAGCAGATGGACAGGGCACCGAAGTGAGACCCAGTACTTC; CDR3 protein: CASSRWTGHRSETQYF
J gene: TRBJ1-1; CDR3 length: 16; D gene: TRBD1; clone size: NA; V gene: TRBV30; CDR3 DNA: TGTGCCTGGAGTGTACCGACAGGGCGAGGGCACACTGAAGCTTTCTTT; CDR3 protein: CAWSVPTGRGHTEAFF